A selection of T cell receptor beta chains follows, all from one sample in a study of blood T cell repertoires in COVID-19. TCRdb keeps only in-frame clones here, not all; method: immunoSEQ multiplex PCR. The data contain roughly 150,000 clones, approximately 81% of them singletons. The specimen sequenced was PBMCs or T cells enriched from blood (not recorded which). These receptors were collected from a woman aged 45 to 65 who had recovered from COVID-19. The CDR3 runs from the conserved cysteine through the conserved F or W. Not all rows give a size; the values are once, few, many and, for expanded clones, a class.

V | size | CDR3
TRBV7-9 | - | CASSLSGRGNYGYTF
TRBV7-6 | - | CASSLGDRGYTEAFF
TRBV18 | - | CASSPRQVEASPLHF
TRBV5-6 | - | CASSVSGHRTGELFF
TRBV20-1 | - | CSASWAGALGEQYF
TRBV7-9 | - | CASSLVRGEDSEQYF
TRBV7-2 | - | CASSPRSNRQYF
TRBV3-1/TRBV3-2 | few | CASSQSPNEQFF
TRBV6-2/TRBV6-3 | - | CASTPAGTPYNEQFF
TRBV7-9 | - | CASSSRTGAAYNEQFF
TRBV28 | once | CASTQGGSGNTIYF
TRBV19 | - | CASSFSDSYEQYF
TRBV7-3 | - | CASSPTSAGGGELFF
TRBV12-3/TRBV12-4 | - | CASSEQAYGYTF
TRBV29-1 | - | CSVGQGDSEAFF
TRBV7-6 | - | CASSTRQNFNQPQHF
TRBV19 | - | CASSLNRAIQYF
TRBV7-9 | few | CAEEDYGYTF
TRBV18 | - | CASSPREQGGRSNQPQHF
TRBV7-2 | - | CASSTGQALSGNTIYF